Listed below are T cell receptor beta chains from one sample, sequenced in a study of blood T cells in healthy people across ages. In TCRdb, the 5' RACE reads were re-called with MiXCR into one record per CDR3 protein. This sample has some 1.8 million distinct CDR3 sequences, with roughly two fifths found just once. Sample: blood. These receptors all come from a human donor in good health. Both conserved end residues are part of each CDR3. A D gene is named only where the DNA matches it firmly. Where a row states a size, it is once, few, many or the class of an expanded clone; other rows omit it.

D: -; J: TRBJ1-1; size: -; V: TRBV7-9; CDR3: CASSFRRAVYSGSEAFF; DNA: TGTGCCAGCAGCTTCCGAAGGGCAGTCTACTCAGGCTCTGAAGCTTTCTTT
D: TRBD1; J: TRBJ1-1; size: -; V: TRBV20-1; CDR3: CSAPRQGRTEAFF; DNA: TGCAGTGCTCCCAGACAGGGGAGGACTGAAGCTTTCTTT
D: -; J: TRBJ1-1; size: -; V: TRBV7-2; CDR3: CASSLEGGNEAFF; DNA: TGTGCCAGCAGCTTAGAAGGGGGGAATGAAGCTTTCTTT
D: -; J: TRBJ2-3; size: few; V: TRBV12-5; CDR3: CASGWGAGLADTQYF; DNA: TGTGCTAGTGGTTGGGGCGCAGGATTAGCAGATACGCAGTATTTT
D: TRBD1; J: TRBJ1-2; size: -; V: TRBV3-1; CDR3: CASSQGIQGEGGYTF; DNA: TGTGCCAGCAGCCAAGGGATACAGGGGGAAGGTGGCTACACCTTC
D: -; J: TRBJ1-2; size: -; V: TRBV12-3/TRBV12-4; CDR3: CASRKSQGRSYTF; DNA: TGTGCCAGCAGAAAAAGCCAGGGAAGGAGCTACACCTTC
D: -; J: TRBJ1-4; size: few; V: TRBV6-2/TRBV6-3; CDR3: CASSSWEASEKLFF; DNA: TGTGCCAGCAGTTCCTGGGAAGCGAGTGAAAAACTGTTTTTT
D: -; J: TRBJ2-5; size: -; V: TRBV10-3; CDR3: CAIRDFQETQYF; DNA: TGTGCCATCAGGGATTTCCAAGAGACCCAGTACTTC
D: -; J: TRBJ2-7; size: few; V: TRBV7-3; CDR3: CASSLPWETLPRSYEQYF; DNA: TGTGCCAGCAGCTTACCGTGGGAGACCTTACCTCGCTCCTACGAGCAGTACTTC
D: -; J: TRBJ2-3; size: -; V: TRBV7-3; CDR3: CASSGLAGYTQYF; DNA: TGTGCCAGCAGCGGCTTAGCAGGGTATACGCAGTATTTT
D: -; J: TRBJ2-3; size: -; V: TRBV11-3; CDR3: CASSPPLDYKGTDTQYF; DNA: TGTGCCAGCAGCCCACCCTTGGACTATAAAGGGACAGATACGCAGTATTTT
D: -; J: TRBJ2-2; size: -; V: TRBV6-2/TRBV6-3; CDR3: CASSYGGELFF; DNA: TGTGCCAGCAGTTACGGCGGGGAGCTGTTTTTT
D: TRBD1; J: TRBJ1-2; size: many; V: TRBV5-1; CDR3: CASSLGGGRDYGYTF; DNA: TGCGCCAGCAGCTTGGGAGGGGGCAGGGACTATGGCTACACCTTC
D: -; J: TRBJ2-5; size: many; V: TRBV20-1; CDR3: CSATHRGGETQYF; DNA: TGCAGTGCTACTCACAGAGGCGGAGAGACCCAGTACTTC
D: TRBD1; J: TRBJ1-1; size: -; V: TRBV4-2; CDR3: CASSQGGIRTGRAEAFF; DNA: TGTGCCAGCAGCCAAGGCGGGATTAGGACAGGGAGGGCTGAAGCTTTCTTT
D: -; J: TRBJ2-4; size: -; V: TRBV7-2; CDR3: CASSPTGGTHIQYF; DNA: TGTGCCAGCAGCCCGACAGGCGGAACACACATTCAGTACTTC